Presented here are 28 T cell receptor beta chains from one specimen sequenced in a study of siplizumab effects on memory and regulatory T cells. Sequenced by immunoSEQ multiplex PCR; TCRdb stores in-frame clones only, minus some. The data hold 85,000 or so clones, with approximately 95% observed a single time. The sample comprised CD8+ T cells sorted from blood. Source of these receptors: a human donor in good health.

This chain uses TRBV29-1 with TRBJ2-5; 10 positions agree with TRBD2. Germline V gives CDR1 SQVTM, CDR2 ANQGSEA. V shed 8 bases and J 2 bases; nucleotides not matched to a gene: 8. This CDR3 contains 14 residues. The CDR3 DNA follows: TGCAGCTCCGTACTAGCGGGGCCGCAAGAGACCCAGTACTTC. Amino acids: CSSVLAGPQETQYF.

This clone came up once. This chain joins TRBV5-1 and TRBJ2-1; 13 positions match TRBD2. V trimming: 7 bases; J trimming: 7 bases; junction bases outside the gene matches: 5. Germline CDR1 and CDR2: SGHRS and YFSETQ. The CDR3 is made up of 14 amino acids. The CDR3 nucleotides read TGCGCCAGCTCTTGGACTAGCGGGAGTAATGAGCAGTTCTTC. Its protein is CASSWTSGSNEQFF.

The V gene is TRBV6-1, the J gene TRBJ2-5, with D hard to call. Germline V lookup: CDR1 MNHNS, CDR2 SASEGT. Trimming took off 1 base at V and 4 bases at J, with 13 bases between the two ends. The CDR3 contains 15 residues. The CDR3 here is CASSEVPSAGETQYF. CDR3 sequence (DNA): TGTGCCAGCAGTGAAGTCCCCTCTGCCGGAGAGACCCAGTACTTC.

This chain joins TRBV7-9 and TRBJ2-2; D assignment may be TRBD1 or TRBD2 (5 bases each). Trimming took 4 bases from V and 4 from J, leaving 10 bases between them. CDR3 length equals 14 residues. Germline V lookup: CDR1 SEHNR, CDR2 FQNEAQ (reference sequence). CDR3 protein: CASSSGTFTGELFF. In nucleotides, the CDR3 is TGTGCCAGCAGCTCAGGGACCTTCACCGGGGAGCTGTTTTTT.

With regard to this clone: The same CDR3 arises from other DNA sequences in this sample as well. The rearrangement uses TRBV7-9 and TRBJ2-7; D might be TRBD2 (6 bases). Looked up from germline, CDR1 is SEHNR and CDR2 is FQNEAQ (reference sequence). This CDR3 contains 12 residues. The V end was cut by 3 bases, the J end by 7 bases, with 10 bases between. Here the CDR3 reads CASSFKGGEQYF. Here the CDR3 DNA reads TGTGCCAGCAGCTTTAAGGGAGGAGAGCAGTACTTC.

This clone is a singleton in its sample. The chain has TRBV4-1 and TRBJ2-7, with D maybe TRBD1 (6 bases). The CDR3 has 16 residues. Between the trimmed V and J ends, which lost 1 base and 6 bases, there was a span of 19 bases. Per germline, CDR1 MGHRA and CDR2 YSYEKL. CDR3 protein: CASSQGEQGLKAEQYF. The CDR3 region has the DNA TGCGCCAGCAGCCAAGGAGAACAGGGCCTCAAGGCCGAGCAGTACTTC.

The CDR3 DNA reads as TGTGCCAGTAGTATAGCCGGGAGTTTGGGCACTGAAGCTTTCTTT. Protein product: CASSIAGSLGTEAFF. The chain uses TRBV19 and TRBJ1-1; D uncertain. The length of the CDR3 is 15 residues. V lost 1 base, J lost 4 bases, and 13 bases lay in between. Germline CDR1 LNHDA, CDR2 SQIVND (reference sequence).

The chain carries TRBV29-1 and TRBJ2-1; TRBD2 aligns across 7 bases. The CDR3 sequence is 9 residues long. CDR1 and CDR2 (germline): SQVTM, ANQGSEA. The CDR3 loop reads CNRGGSTFF. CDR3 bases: TGCAACCGCGGGGGTTCTACGTTCTTC.

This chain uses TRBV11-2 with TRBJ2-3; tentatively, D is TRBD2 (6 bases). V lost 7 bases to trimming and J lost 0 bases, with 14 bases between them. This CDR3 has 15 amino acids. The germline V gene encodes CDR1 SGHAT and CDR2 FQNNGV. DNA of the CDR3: TGTGCCAGCACCCACTTAGCGGAAAGCACAGATACGCAGTATTTT. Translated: CASTHLAESTDTQYF.

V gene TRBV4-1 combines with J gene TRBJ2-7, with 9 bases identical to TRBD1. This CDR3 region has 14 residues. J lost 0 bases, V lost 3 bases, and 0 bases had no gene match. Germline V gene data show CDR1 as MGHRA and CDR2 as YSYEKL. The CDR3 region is CASSQGQGSYEQYF. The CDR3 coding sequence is TGCGCCAGCAGCCAGGGACAGGGCTCCTACGAGCAGTACTTC.

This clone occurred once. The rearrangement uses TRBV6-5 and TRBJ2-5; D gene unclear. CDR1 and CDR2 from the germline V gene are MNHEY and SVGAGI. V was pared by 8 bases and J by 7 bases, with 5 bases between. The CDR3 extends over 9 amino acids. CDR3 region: CASGVTQYF. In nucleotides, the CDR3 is TGTGCCAGCGGCGTGACCCAGTACTTC.

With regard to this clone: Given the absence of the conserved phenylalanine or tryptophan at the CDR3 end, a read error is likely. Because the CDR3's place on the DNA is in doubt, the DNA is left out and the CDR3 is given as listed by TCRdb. This chain's CDR3 is CANIWPCTVR. The rearrangement uses TRBV25-1 and TRBJ1-6. Germline values: CDR1 MGHDK, CDR2 SYGVNS. The CDR3 contains 10 residues when both ends are counted.

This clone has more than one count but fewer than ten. The CDR3 nucleotides are TGTGCCAGCAGTTTCCCTTACATGGGCTCTGGAAACACCATATATTTT. Its protein is CASSFPYMGSGNTIYF. This sequence joins TRBV28 and TRBJ1-3; D remains unclear. CDR1 is MDHEN and CDR2 is SYDVKM in the germline V gene. The CDR3 is made up of 16 amino acids. V lost 3 bases and J lost 0, with 12 bases in between.

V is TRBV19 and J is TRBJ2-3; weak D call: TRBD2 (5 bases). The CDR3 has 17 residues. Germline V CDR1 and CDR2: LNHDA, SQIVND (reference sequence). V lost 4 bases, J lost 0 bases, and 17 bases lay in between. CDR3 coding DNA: TGTGCCAGTAGTACCTGGCTAGCCTTTGCTAGCACAGATACGCAGTATTTT. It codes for CASSTWLAFASTDTQYF.

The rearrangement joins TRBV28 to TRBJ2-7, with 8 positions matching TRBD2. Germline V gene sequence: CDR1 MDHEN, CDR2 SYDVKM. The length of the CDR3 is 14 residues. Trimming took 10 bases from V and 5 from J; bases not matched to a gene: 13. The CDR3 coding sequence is TGTGCCATCTCCTTAGCGGGGACAAGGGACGAGCAGTACTTC. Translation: CAISLAGTRDEQYF.

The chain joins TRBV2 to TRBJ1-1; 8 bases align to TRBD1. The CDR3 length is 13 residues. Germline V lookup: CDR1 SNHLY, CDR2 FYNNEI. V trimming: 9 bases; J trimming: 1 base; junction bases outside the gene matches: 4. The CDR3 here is CARQDRANTEAFF. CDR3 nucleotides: TGTGCCAGACAGGACAGGGCGAACACTGAAGCTTTCTTT.

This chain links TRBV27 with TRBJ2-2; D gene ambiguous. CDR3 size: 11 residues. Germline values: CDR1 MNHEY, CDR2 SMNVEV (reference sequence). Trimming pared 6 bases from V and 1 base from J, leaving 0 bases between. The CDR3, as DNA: TGTGCCAGCAGGAACACCGGGGAGCTGTTTTTT. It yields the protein CASRNTGELFF.

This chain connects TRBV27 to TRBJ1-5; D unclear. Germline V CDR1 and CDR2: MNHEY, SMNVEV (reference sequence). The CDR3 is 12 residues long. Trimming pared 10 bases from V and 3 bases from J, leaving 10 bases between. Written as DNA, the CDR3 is TGTGCCACCCGGACTTCCAATCAGCCCCAGCATTTT. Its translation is CATRTSNQPQHF.

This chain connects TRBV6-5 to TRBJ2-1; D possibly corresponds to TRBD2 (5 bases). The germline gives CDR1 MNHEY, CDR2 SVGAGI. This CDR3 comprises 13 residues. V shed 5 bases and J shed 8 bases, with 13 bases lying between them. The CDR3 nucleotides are TGTGCCAGCAGTGAAGCGAGGACTTATGAGCAGTTCTTC. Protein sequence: CASSEARTYEQFF.

CDR3 residues: CASSQLVGIPYEQYF. Here the CDR3 DNA reads TGCGCCAGCAGCCAGTTGGTCGGGATCCCCTACGAGCAGTACTTC. The V call is TRBV4-1, the J call TRBJ2-7; D is possibly TRBD2 (5 bases). The germline V gene has CDR1 MGHRA and CDR2 YSYEKL. The CDR3 consists of 15 residues. V was clipped by 3 bases and J by 2 bases, with 14 bases between them.

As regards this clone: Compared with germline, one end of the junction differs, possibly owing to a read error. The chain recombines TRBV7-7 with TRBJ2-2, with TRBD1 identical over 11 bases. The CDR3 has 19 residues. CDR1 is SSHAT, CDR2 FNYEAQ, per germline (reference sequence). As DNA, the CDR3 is TGTGCTAGCAGCCCCTACCGGGACAGGGGGGCCGCGAACACCGGGGAGCTGTTTTTT. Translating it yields CASSPYRDRGAANTGELFF.

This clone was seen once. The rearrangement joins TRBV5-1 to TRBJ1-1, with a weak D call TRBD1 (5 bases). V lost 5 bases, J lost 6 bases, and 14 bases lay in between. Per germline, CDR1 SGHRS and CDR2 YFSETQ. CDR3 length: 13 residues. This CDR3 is CASRPGGASEAFF. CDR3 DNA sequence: TGCGCCAGCAGGCCCGGTGGGGCATCTGAAGCTTTCTTT.

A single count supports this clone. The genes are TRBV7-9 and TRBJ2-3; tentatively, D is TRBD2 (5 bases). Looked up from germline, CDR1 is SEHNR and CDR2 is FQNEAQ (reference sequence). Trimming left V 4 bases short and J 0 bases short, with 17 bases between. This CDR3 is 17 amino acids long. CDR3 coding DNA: TGTGCCAGCAGCTACCCCGGGAAGCCTTCTAGCACAGATACGCAGTATTTT. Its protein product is CASSYPGKPSSTDTQYF.

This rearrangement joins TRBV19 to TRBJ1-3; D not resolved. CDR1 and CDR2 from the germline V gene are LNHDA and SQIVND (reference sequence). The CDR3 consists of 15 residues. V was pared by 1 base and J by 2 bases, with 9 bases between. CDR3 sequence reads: CASSIGVPTGNTIYF. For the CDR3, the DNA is TGTGCCAGTAGTATAGGGGTGCCCACTGGAAACACCATATATTTT. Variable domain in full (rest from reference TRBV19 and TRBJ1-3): DGGITQSPKYLFRKEGQNVTLSCEQNLNHDAMYWYRQDPGQGLRLIYYSQIVNDFQKGDIAEGYSVSREKKESFPLTVTSAQKNPTAFYLCASSIGVPTGNTIYFGEGSWLTVV.

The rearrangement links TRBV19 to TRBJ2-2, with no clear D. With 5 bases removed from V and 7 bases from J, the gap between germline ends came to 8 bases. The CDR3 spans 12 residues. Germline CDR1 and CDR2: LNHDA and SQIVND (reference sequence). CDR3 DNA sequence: TGTGCCAGTAGTTTGGGAATCGGGGAGCTGTTTTTT. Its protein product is CASSLGIGELFF.

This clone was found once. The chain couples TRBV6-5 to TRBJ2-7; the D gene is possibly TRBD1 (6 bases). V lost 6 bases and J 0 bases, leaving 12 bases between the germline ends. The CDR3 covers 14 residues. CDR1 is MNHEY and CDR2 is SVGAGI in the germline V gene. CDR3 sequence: CASREWDNSYEQYF. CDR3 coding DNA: TGTGCCAGCAGGGAGTGGGACAACTCCTACGAGCAGTACTTC.

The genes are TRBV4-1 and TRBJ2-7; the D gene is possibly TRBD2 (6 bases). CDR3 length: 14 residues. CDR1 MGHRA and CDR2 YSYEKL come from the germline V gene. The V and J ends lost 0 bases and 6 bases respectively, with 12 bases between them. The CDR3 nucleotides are TGCGCCAGCAGCCAAGATGAATTGGGAGGCGAGCAGTACTTC. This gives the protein CASSQDELGGEQYF.

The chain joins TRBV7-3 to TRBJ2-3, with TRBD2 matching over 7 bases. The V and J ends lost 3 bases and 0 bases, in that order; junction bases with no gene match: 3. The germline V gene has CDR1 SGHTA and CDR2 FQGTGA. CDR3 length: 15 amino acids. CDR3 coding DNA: TGTGCCAGCAGCTTTACTAGCGCGAGCACAGATACGCAGTATTTT. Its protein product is CASSFTSASTDTQYF.